The 22 T cell receptor beta chains below come from one sample, sequenced in a study of naive and memory T cell subsets. Two oligonucleotides, mixed equimolar, formed the beta constant-region primer covering TRBC1 and TRBC2. In TCRdb, the UMI-ligation and nested PCR reads were re-called with MiXCR into one record per CDR3 protein. The sample lists 130,000 to 150,000 distinct CDR3 sequences, over 15% occurring once. The specimen sequenced was naive CD4+ T cells from blood. These receptors came from a human donor in good health.

The chain couples TRBV28 to TRBJ2-5; D call uncertain. The V gene's germline CDR1 is MDHEN and CDR2 SYDVKM. The V and J ends lost 5 bases and 5 bases respectively, with 24 bases between them. This CDR3 comprises 17 residues. CDR3 in DNA: TGTGCCAGCAGTCCTCCAGTCACAGCTTACCGTTGGGAGACCCAGTACTTC. Its translation is CASSPPVTAYRWETQYF.

This clonotype has a handful of counts. The chain combines TRBV9 with TRBJ1-2; no firm D call. The V and J ends lost 3 bases and 7 bases respectively, with 13 bases between them. The CDR3 spans 13 residues. Germline CDR1 and CDR2: SGDLS and YYNGEE. The CDR3 region has the DNA TGTGCCAGCAGCGCGACCCCGTCCATTGGCTACACCTTC. Protein sequence: CASSATPSIGYTF.

CDR3 in amino acids: CASSPRDTFYEQYF. The CDR3 nucleotides are TGTGCCAGCAGTCCTCGGGACACTTTCTACGAGCAGTACTTC. The chain joins TRBV12-3 or TRBV12-4 to TRBJ2-7; perhaps TRBD1 as D (6 bases). The CDR3 consists of 14 residues. Trimming pared 5 bases from V and 3 bases from J, leaving 14 bases between.

The chain recombines TRBV20-1 with TRBJ1-1; D perhaps matches TRBD1 (6 bases). This CDR3 contains 14 residues. CDR1 and CDR2 from the germline V gene are DFQATT and SNEGSKA (reference sequence). V was pared by 6 bases and J by 2 bases, with 16 bases between. CDR3: CSASSKDRNTEAFF. As DNA, the CDR3 is TGCAGTGCCAGTAGCAAGGACAGAAACACTGAAGCTTTCTTT.

V usage is TRBV6-2 or TRBV6-3 and J usage is TRBJ2-1, with 16 bases aligning to TRBD2. Germline V lookup: CDR1 MNHEY, CDR2 SVGEGT. Trimming cost V 2 bases and J 8 bases; bases outside gene matches: 3. CDR3 length: 16 amino acids. The CDR3 DNA sequence: TGTGCCAGCAGTTACGGGACTAGCGGGAGGGCCTATGAGCAGTTCTTC. Its protein product is CASSYGTSGRAYEQFF.

The sample holds a few counts of this clonotype. The V gene is TRBV25-1, the J gene TRBJ1-2; D not resolved. Per germline, CDR1 MGHDK and CDR2 SYGVNS. V shed 3 bases and J shed 4 bases, with 12 bases lying between them. There are 14 residues in the CDR3. The CDR3 is CASSDLAKAYGYTF. CDR3 nucleotide sequence: TGTGCCAGCAGTGACTTAGCCAAAGCCTATGGCTACACCTTC.

Details on this clonotype: This may come from a read error, since a much larger clone is one base off. This chain joins TRBV29-1 and TRBJ2-7; tentatively, D is TRBD1 or TRBD2 (5 bases each). The V and J ends lost 6 bases and 4 bases respectively, with 13 bases between them. From germline, CDR1 is SQVTM and CDR2 ANQGSEA. This CDR3 contains 12 residues. The CDR3 region has the DNA TGCAGCGTCGGGACCTTCGGGTACGAGCAGTACTTC. Translating it yields CSVGTFGYEQYF.

This clonotype has a count of ten or more. The chain combines TRBV19 with TRBJ2-3, with D possibly matching TRBD2 (7 bases). Germline CDR1 reads LNHDA; CDR2 reads SQIVND (reference sequence). There are 16 residues in the CDR3. V lost 6 bases and J 3 bases, leaving 19 bases between the germline ends. CDR3 nucleotides: TGTGCCAGTAGCATGACAGGCGGGAGAGGGACAGATACGCAGTATTTT. This encodes CASSMTGGRGTDTQYF.

The rearrangement joins TRBV18 to TRBJ1-1; tentatively, D is TRBD1 (6 bases). Germline CDR1 reads KGHSH; CDR2 reads LQKENI. This CDR3 has 17 amino acids. Trimming pared 1 base from V and 5 bases from J, leaving 20 bases between. The CDR3 loop is CASSPRAGQEKRTEAFF. In DNA, the CDR3 is TGTGCCAGCTCACCACGCGCGGGACAAGAAAAGAGGACTGAAGCTTTCTTT.

The genes are TRBV6-2 or TRBV6-3 and TRBJ2-7; the match to TRBD1 covers 7 bases. CDR3 size: 14 residues. Germline CDR1 MNHEY, CDR2 SVGEGT. Trimming cost V 3 bases and J 4 bases; bases outside gene matches: 6. The CDR3: CASSYWDRIYEQYF. The CDR3 DNA reads TGTGCCAGCAGTTATTGGGACAGAATATACGAGCAGTACTTC.

This clonotype was detected a few times. This chain uses TRBV20-1 with TRBJ2-7; no reliable D call. V lost 6 bases, J lost 3 bases, and 18 bases lay in between. CDR3 length equals 14 residues. From germline, CDR1 is DFQATT and CDR2 SNEGSKA (reference sequence). The CDR3 loop reads CSAELENQIYEQYF. CDR3 DNA: TGCAGTGCAGAGCTGGAAAATCAAATCTACGAGCAGTACTTC.

This clonotype was picked up a small number of times. The chain joins TRBV5-1 to TRBJ2-3; no firm D call. Germline values: CDR1 SGHRS, CDR2 YFSETQ. V was pared by 9 bases and J by 4 bases, with 12 bases between. This CDR3 contains 12 residues. CDR3 coding DNA: TGCGCCACCGGGCCCGCGGCAGATACGCAGTATTTT. Its protein product is CATGPAADTQYF.

J is TRBJ2-2 and V is TRBV7-3, with 14 bases identical to TRBD2. This CDR3 contains 20 residues. Per germline, CDR1 SGHTA and CDR2 FQGTGA. The junction had 12 bases not matched to a gene; V was cut back by 4 bases and J by 2 bases. The CDR3 loop reads CASSSQLTSGRAGNTGELFF. The CDR3 bases are TGTGCCAGCAGCTCCCAACTGACTAGCGGGAGGGCCGGTAACACCGGGGAGCTGTTTTTT.

The gene calls are TRBV5-1 and TRBJ2-2, with a weak D call TRBD1 (6 bases). The CDR3 is 15 residues long. Deletions cut 2 bases from V and 1 base from J, with 9 bases between. Germline V gene sequence: CDR1 SGHRS, CDR2 YFSETQ. The DNA of the CDR3 is TGCGCCAGCAGCTTTTTACAGGGGAACACCGGGGAGCTGTTTTTT. It specifies CASSFLQGNTGELFF.

This clonotype was seen a few times. CDR3 amino acids: CASSYYGEGSYEQYF. DNA for the CDR3: TGTGCCAGCAGTTACTACGGGGAAGGTTCCTACGAGCAGTACTTC. The chain links TRBV28 to TRBJ2-7; D is perhaps TRBD2 (5 bases). Trimming removed 4 bases at V and 1 base at J, with 14 bases between. This CDR3 has 15 amino acids. Germline V gene lookup returns CDR1 MDHEN and CDR2 SYDVKM.

The rearrangement uses TRBV29-1 and TRBJ2-1; weak D call: TRBD2 (7 bases). The germline V gene encodes CDR1 SQVTM and CDR2 ANQGSEA. With 2 bases removed from V and 6 bases from J, the gap between germline ends came to 35 bases. This CDR3 comprises 21 residues. The CDR3 region has the DNA TGCAGCGTTGAACACCGACGATGGGACACCCTTAAGTGGTCGGGGGGCAATGAGCAGTTCTTC. This gives the protein CSVEHRRWDTLKWSGGNEQFF.

This clonotype has a handful of counts. The chain joins TRBV18 to TRBJ2-1, with a weak D call TRBD1 (5 bases). V lost 3 bases to trimming and J lost 8 bases, with 8 bases between them. This CDR3 is 12 amino acids long. CDR1 KGHSH and CDR2 LQKENI come from the germline V gene. The CDR3 coding sequence is TGTGCCAGCTCACCTAGGGGTGATGAGCAGTTCTTC. As protein: CASSPRGDEQFF.

This clonotype was observed many times. The CDR3 protein is CASSQDWGSPEQFF. CDR3 nucleotides: TGCGCCAGCAGCCAAGATTGGGGGTCGCCTGAGCAGTTCTTC. The chain employs TRBV4-1 and TRBJ2-1; D assignment may be TRBD1 or TRBD2 (5 bases each). Trimming shortened V by 0 bases and J by 9 bases, and 12 bases separated the two germline ends. This CDR3 comprises 14 residues. Germline CDR1 and CDR2: MGHRA and YSYEKL.

This clonotype was seen ten or more times. V is TRBV6-6 and J is TRBJ1-1; D is undetermined. From germline, CDR1 is MNHNY and CDR2 SVGAGI (reference sequence). With 8 bases removed from V and 6 bases from J, the gap between germline ends came to 10 bases. This CDR3 comprises 11 residues. CDR3 in amino acids: CASFTEAEAFF. The CDR3, as DNA: TGTGCCAGCTTTACCGAGGCTGAAGCTTTCTTT.

This clonotype has more than one count but fewer than ten. The chain uses TRBV4-2 and TRBJ2-1, with 7 bases lining up with TRBD2. CDR3 size: 14 residues. Germline V gene sequence: CDR1 LGHNA, CDR2 YNFKEQ. Trimming cost V 0 bases and J 5 bases; bases outside gene matches: 1. The CDR3 bases are TGTGCCAGCAGCCAAGAGGGACTACACAATGAGCAGTTCTTC. Translation gives CASSQEGLHNEQFF.

The V gene is TRBV3-1, the J gene TRBJ2-1, with D maybe TRBD2 (5 bases). V gave up 4 bases and J gave up 9 bases, with 19 bases separating them. CDR3 length: 15 residues. Germline lookup yields CDR1 LGHDT and CDR2 YNNKEL (reference sequence). CDR3 coding DNA: TGTGCCAGCAGCCCCGCGGGCGTGGCATCCAGTGAGCAGTTCTTC. Encoded protein: CASSPAGVASSEQFF.

J is TRBJ2-7 and V is TRBV5-1; 7 bases line up with TRBD2. V was clipped by 3 bases and J by 1 base; unmatched bases: 7. Germline V gene data show CDR1 as SGHRS and CDR2 as YFSETQ. CDR3 length: 15 amino acids. The CDR3 spells CASSSGGLASYEQYF. The CDR3 DNA sequence: TGCGCCAGCAGCTCGGGGGGACTGGCGTCCTACGAGCAGTACTTC.